A selection of T cell receptor beta chains follows, all from one sample in a study of cytomegalovirus exposure and HLA in healthy donors. Sequenced by immunoSEQ multiplex PCR; TCRdb stores in-frame clones only, minus some. The sample lists approximately 220,000 clones, 75% to 90% seen once, with over 12% in the top ten. The sample taken for sequencing was PBMCs. These receptors originate from a woman in her twenties or thirties in good health and CMV-seropositive. Each CDR3 is given with its conserved first and last residue. The order of the fields is CDR3 protein, J gene, V gene, D gene, clone size. A D gene is named only where the DNA matches it firmly. Part of the rows lack a size; the others show once, few, many or a class for expanded clones.

CASSFPGTGINEQYF TRBJ2-7 TRBV5-1 TRBD1 -
CASSLYTNLGTTNEKLFF TRBJ1-4 TRBV27 - -
CASSDPGQGEETQYF TRBJ2-5 TRBV2 TRBD1 -
CASSTTSGSNNEQFF TRBJ2-1 TRBV7-9 TRBD2 -
CAARGLNTEAFF TRBJ1-1 TRBV10-3 - -
CASSPRAAGQVYGYTF TRBJ1-2 TRBV13 - few
CASSQDRTYGYTF TRBJ1-2 TRBV11-2 - -
CASSLLVDGYGYTF TRBJ1-2 TRBV7-9 - once
CASSPTGYSSYEQYF TRBJ2-7 TRBV27 - -
CASSSPTGARSSYEQYF TRBJ2-7 TRBV4-1 TRBD1 many
CASSAGRYGYTF TRBJ1-2 TRBV6-1 - few
CASSGQQDSPNNEQFF TRBJ2-1 TRBV13 - -
CASDGTSGRAAGELFF TRBJ2-2 TRBV2 TRBD2 -
CASSLGLTDEKLFF TRBJ1-4 TRBV5-1 - -
CSVSGQGVYGYTF TRBJ1-2 TRBV29-1 TRBD1 -
CASSEGTGQGYTF TRBJ1-2 TRBV6-1 TRBD1 few
CASSSDSNQPQHF TRBJ1-5 TRBV9 - -
CASSTDRGSGYTF TRBJ1-2 TRBV25-1 - -
CASSLGAGTTEAFF TRBJ1-1 TRBV27 - -
CAISPGGAEQYF TRBJ2-7 TRBV10-3 TRBD1 -
CSVLDQGAEGYTF TRBJ1-2 TRBV29-1 TRBD1 once
CASSYSQILRELFF TRBJ2-2 TRBV6-5 - once
CSVRDGTSYEQYF TRBJ2-7 TRBV29-1 - -
CASIRLAGDGEQFF TRBJ2-1 TRBV2 TRBD2 -
CASTPRGGDETQYF TRBJ2-5 TRBV6-6 TRBD2 -
CASSPFTGLTSQETQYF TRBJ2-5 TRBV27 - -
CASSPPGSDPTGELFF TRBJ2-2 TRBV5-1 - -
CAWISGYGYTF TRBJ1-2 TRBV30 - -
CASSQTGQGHGYTF TRBJ1-2 TRBV7-6 TRBD1 -
CASSLASNQPQHF TRBJ1-5 TRBV7-9 - -
CASSFASTSTDTQYF TRBJ2-3 TRBV5-8 - many
CASRGTGSSEKLFF TRBJ1-4 TRBV25-1 TRBD1 -
CASSFRGGGQYF TRBJ2-7 TRBV27 - -
CASSLTRGHYNEQFF TRBJ2-1 TRBV5-1 - -
CASSPGQTSNYGYTF TRBJ1-2 TRBV18 - -
CASREQTAYNEQFF TRBJ2-1 TRBV13 - -
CASSDMSSYEQYF TRBJ2-7 TRBV6-5 - -
CASSLVSGKETQYF TRBJ2-5 TRBV5-1 - -
CASSFLSRDYTDTQYF TRBJ2-3 TRBV9 TRBD2 once
CASSSGINYGYTF TRBJ1-2 TRBV5-1 - once
CAWSTGAGANVLTF TRBJ2-6 TRBV30 TRBD1 -
CASSIRTGGEQPQHF TRBJ1-5 TRBV19 TRBD1 -
CSVEVWGLASQETQYF TRBJ2-5 TRBV29-1 TRBD2 -
CASSYLGGGGTQYF TRBJ2-5 TRBV6-5 - -
CASSLPTYRDSNLYEQYF TRBJ2-7 TRBV11-2 TRBD1 -
CASSVGPSTTEAFF TRBJ1-1 TRBV9 - -
CASAPNGINTEAFF TRBJ1-1 TRBV12-5 - -
CASSPPGRGFRKTQYF TRBJ2-5 TRBV28 TRBD1 -
CASSLGGAGPTEAFF TRBJ1-1 TRBV11-1 - -
CASSEWGGTGELFF TRBJ2-2 TRBV6-1 - -
CASTPRGTGGYEQYF TRBJ2-7 TRBV6-1 TRBD1 -
CASSLSAPQGYEQYF TRBJ2-7 TRBV2 - -
CASSWTSGNVREQYF TRBJ2-7 TRBV2 TRBD2 -
CASSSYPGGPHEQYF TRBJ2-7 TRBV7-9 TRBD2 -
CSVENSRTRNQETQYF TRBJ2-5 TRBV29-1 TRBD2 -